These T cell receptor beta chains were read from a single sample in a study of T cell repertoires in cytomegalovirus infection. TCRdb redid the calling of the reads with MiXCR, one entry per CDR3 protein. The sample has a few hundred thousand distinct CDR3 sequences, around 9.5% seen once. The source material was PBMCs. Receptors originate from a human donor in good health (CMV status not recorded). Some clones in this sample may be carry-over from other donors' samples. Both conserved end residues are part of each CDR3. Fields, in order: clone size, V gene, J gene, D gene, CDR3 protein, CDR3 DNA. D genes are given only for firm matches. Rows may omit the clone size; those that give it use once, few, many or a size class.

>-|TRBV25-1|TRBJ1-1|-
CASSESGAEAFF
TGTGCCAGCAGTGAATCTGGGGCTGAAGCTTTCTTT
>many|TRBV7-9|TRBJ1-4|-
CASSLNQGTNEKLFF
TGTGCCAGCAGCTTAAACCAGGGGACTAATGAAAAACTGTTTTTT
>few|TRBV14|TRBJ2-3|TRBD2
CASSTLAGLTDTQYF
TGTGCCAGCAGCACACTAGCGGGGCTCACAGATACGCAGTATTTT
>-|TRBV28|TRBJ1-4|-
CASSPGWMGEKLFF
TGTGCCAGCAGTCCAGGGTGGATGGGTGAAAAACTGTTTTTT
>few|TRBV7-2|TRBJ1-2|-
CASRRRNGGNYGYTF
TGTGCCAGCAGGAGGAGGAACGGCGGCAACTATGGCTACACCTTC
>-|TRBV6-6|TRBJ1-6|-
CASSYDGNSPLHF
TGTGCCAGCAGTTACGACGGAAATTCACCCCTCCACTTT
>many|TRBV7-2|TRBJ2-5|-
CASSPGRGLQETQYF
TGTGCCAGCAGCCCAGGGCGGGGCTTACAAGAGACCCAGTACTTC
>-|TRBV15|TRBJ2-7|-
CATSRERGLEQYF
TGTGCCACCAGCAGAGAGCGAGGGCTCGAGCAGTACTTC
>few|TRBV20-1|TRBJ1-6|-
CSARDSRQSSYNSPLHF
TGCAGTGCTAGAGATAGCAGGCAGAGCTCCTATAATTCACCCCTCCACTTT
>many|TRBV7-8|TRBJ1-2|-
CASSLGQYYGYTF
TGTGCCAGCAGCTTAGGACAGTACTATGGCTACACCTTC
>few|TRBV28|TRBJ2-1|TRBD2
CASSQYTGGLNEQFF
TGTGCCAGCAGCCAATACACGGGAGGGTTAAATGAGCAGTTCTTC
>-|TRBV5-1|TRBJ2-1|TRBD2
CASSWVAGGLINEQFF
TGCGCCAGCAGCTGGGTAGCGGGAGGGCTAATTAATGAGCAGTTCTTC
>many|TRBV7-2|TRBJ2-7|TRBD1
CASRRTGSYEQYF
TGTGCCAGCAGACGGACAGGGTCCTACGAGCAGTACTTC
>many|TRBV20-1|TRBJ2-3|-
CSARVGFEDTQYF
TGCAGTGCTAGAGTTGGGTTTGAAGATACGCAGTATTTT
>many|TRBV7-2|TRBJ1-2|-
CASSLQKFTNYGYTF
TGTGCCAGCAGTTTGCAGAAATTCACAAACTATGGCTACACCTTC
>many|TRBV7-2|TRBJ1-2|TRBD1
CASSLSSGRGSGYTF
TGTGCCAGCAGCTTAAGTTCGGGCAGGGGGTCTGGCTACACCTTC